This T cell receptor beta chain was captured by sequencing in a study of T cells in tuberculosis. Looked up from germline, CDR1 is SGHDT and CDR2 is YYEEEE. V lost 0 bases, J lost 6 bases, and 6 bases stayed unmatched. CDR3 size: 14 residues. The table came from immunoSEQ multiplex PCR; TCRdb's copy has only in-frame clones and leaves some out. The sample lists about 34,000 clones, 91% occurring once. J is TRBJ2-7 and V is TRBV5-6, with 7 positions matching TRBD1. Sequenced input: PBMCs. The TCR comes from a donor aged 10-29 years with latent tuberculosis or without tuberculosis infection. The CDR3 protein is CASSLGQGGAEQYF. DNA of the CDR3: TGTGCCAGCAGCTTGGGACAGGGTGGGGCCGAGCAGTACTTC.